This T cell receptor beta chain was documented in a study of beta chain features in type 1 diabetes. Findings and caveats of the study: All four CD4+ subsets of Type 1 diabetes patients contained TCRB CDR3s that were moderately but significantly shorter.

Expressed TCRB transcripts were sequenced because the entire RNA isolate underwent reverse transcription. Sequenced by immunoSEQ multiplex PCR; TCRdb stores in-frame clones only, minus some. The sample lists 52,000 or so clones; about 50% were seen once. Points on this clone: What it binds is unknown.

Trimming stripped 5 bases from V and 0 bases from J, with 8 bases between. Germline V lookup: CDR1 SGHVS, CDR2 FQNEAQ. This CDR3 is 13 amino acids long. The receptor comes from a woman in her 40s with type 1 diabetes. The specimen was Tregs from blood. This sequence joins TRBV7-8 and TRBJ2-7; D might be TRBD1 (5 bases). CDR3: CASSRQSSYEQYF. CDR3 bases: TGTGCCAGCAGCCGACAGAGCTCCTACGAGCAGTACTTC.